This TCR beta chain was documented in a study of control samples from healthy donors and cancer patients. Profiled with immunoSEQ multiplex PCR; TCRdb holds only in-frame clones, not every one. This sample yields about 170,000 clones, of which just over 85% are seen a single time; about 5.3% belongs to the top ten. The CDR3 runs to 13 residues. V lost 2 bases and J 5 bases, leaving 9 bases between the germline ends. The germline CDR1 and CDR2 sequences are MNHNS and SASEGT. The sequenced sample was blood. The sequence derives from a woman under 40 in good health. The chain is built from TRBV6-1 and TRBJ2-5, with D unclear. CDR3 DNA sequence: TGTGCCAGCAGTGAAACCCACCTGGAGACCCAGTACTTC. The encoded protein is CASSETHLETQYF.